This T cell receptor (beta chain) was recorded in a study of CD8 T cells in Susac syndrome. The CDR3 contains 11 residues. In germline, CDR1 is SGHNT, CDR2 YYREEE (reference sequence). V shed 1 base and J shed 7 bases, with 6 bases lying between them. cDNA came from approximately 0.5 to 1 ug RNA primed by random hexamers. Amplification of TCR beta CDR3 spanned 54 Vbeta and 13 Jbeta via immunoSEQ multiplex PCR. TCRdb called the immunoSEQ multiplex PCR reads again in MiXCR, with one record for every CDR3 protein. The data contain 130,000 or so distinct CDR3 sequences, about 90% of them singletons. The genes are TRBV5-4 and TRBJ2-7; D not certain. The sequence was collected from a human donor with multiple sclerosis. Source material: CD8+ T cells from PBMCs. The CDR3 sequence is CASSLNGEQYF. CDR3 in DNA: TGTGCCAGCAGCTTGAACGGGGAGCAGTACTTC.